Listed below are T cell receptor beta chains from one sample, sequenced in a study of cytomegalovirus exposure and HLA in healthy donors. Generated by immunoSEQ multiplex PCR, the TCRdb table keeps only in-frame clones and is missing some. The sample records 150,000 to 200,000 clones, about 73% being singletons. The sequencing input was PBMCs. The receptors here all came from a woman aged 40 to 50 in good health and CMV-seronegative. The CDR3 runs from the conserved cysteine through the conserved F or W. Fields, in order: V gene, D gene, J gene, clone size, CDR3 protein, CDR3 DNA. D genes are given only for firm matches. Rows give clone size only sometimes, using once, few, many, or a class for an expanded clone.

TRBV4-1	.	TRBJ2-7	.	CASSRGWPRYEQYF	TGCGCCAGCAGCCGAGGGTGGCCAAGGTACGAGCAGTACTTC
TRBV2	.	TRBJ2-3	.	CASSEIWGTGTDTQYF	TGTGCCAGCAGTGAAATTTGGGGCACAGGCACAGATACGCAGTATTTT
TRBV20-1	.	TRBJ1-1	few	CSAVQVTEAFF	TGCAGTGCAGTACAGGTGACTGAAGCTTTCTTT
TRBV5-1	TRBD2	TRBJ2-1	.	CASRSGGNNEQFF	TGCGCCAGCAGGAGCGGGGGCAACAATGAGCAGTTCTTC
TRBV6-5	.	TRBJ1-2	once	CASTSGGSGYTF	TGTGCCAGCACCTCGGGGGGTAGTGGCTACACCTTC
TRBV15	TRBD1	TRBJ1-5	.	CATSRDLTGQGLRPQHF	TGTGCCACCAGCAGAGACTTGACAGGACAGGGCTTACGGCCCCAGCATTTT
TRBV5-1	.	TRBJ2-3	once	CASRPPGRPTDTQYF	TGCGCCAGCAGACCGCCTGGGAGGCCCACAGATACGCAGTATTTT
TRBV5-1	.	TRBJ1-2	.	CASSLGFGGPARGYTF	TGCGCCAGCAGCTTGGGGTTTGGAGGGCCCGCCCGTGGCTACACCTTC
TRBV28	.	TRBJ1-2	.	CASRGGGADVFNYGYTF	TGTGCCAGCAGGGGGGGAGGAGCCGACGTTTTTAACTATGGCTACACCTTC
TRBV6-4	.	TRBJ1-2	.	CASSDTINTSNYGYTF	TGTGCCAGCAGTGACACGATAAACACCTCTAACTATGGCTACACCTTC
TRBV27	TRBD1	TRBJ1-2	.	CASSFSIGTGANGYTF	TGTGCCAGCAGTTTCTCAATAGGGACAGGGGCGAATGGCTACACCTTC
TRBV5-5	.	TRBJ2-6	.	CASSLIGSSGANVLTF	TGTGCCAGCAGCCTAATTGGTAGCTCTGGGGCCAACGTCCTGACTTTC
TRBV5-1	TRBD2	TRBJ2-7	.	CASSLGAGGDEQYF	TGCGCCAGCAGCTTGGGAGCGGGGGGTGACGAGCAGTACTTC
TRBV19	TRBD1	TRBJ1-2	once	CASSPRQGLGYGYTF	TGTGCCAGTAGTCCCCGACAGGGACTGGGCTATGGCTACACCTTC
TRBV11-1	.	TRBJ1-4	once	CASSLSGTTNEKLFF	TGTGCCAGCAGCTTATCCGGGACAACTAATGAAAAACTGTTTTTT
TRBV19	.	TRBJ1-5	once	CASTAGYNQPQHF	TGTGCCAGTACGGCAGGATACAATCAGCCCCAGCATTTT
TRBV28	TRBD1	TRBJ2-5	once	CASSFRTGAWTQYF	TGTGCCAGCAGTTTTCGGACAGGGGCTTGGACCCAGTACTTC
TRBV5-1	.	TRBJ1-2	.	CASSLEWGPAKANYGYTF	TGCGCCAGCAGCTTGGAGTGGGGGCCGGCTAAAGCTAACTATGGCTACACCTTC
TRBV28	.	TRBJ2-5	.	CASSSPLGGQETQYF	TGTGCCAGCAGCTCTCCCCTCGGGGGACAAGAGACCCAGTACTTC
TRBV29-1	TRBD2	TRBJ2-7	.	CSAHGLAAYEQYF	TGCAGCGCCCATGGACTAGCGGCCTACGAGCAGTACTTC
TRBV5-4	TRBD2	TRBJ2-3	.	CASSISSGNTDTQYF	TGTGCCAGCAGCATTTCTAGCGGCAACACAGATACGCAGTATTTT
TRBV18	.	TRBJ1-2	.	CASSPGDTGTANYGYTF	TGTGCCAGCTCACCAGGGGACACAGGAACGGCTAACTATGGCTACACCTTC
TRBV15	.	TRBJ2-5	.	CATSPLPGGAGYF	TGTGCCACCAGCCCCCTCCCGGGGGGCGCGGGTTACTTC
TRBV13	.	TRBJ1-3	few	CASSRWGLGNTIYF	TGTGCCAGCAGCCGTTGGGGCCTCGGGAACACCATATATTTT
TRBV2	TRBD1	TRBJ1-4	.	CASRIDRGGMANEKLFF	TGTGCCAGCAGGATTGACAGGGGCGGTATGGCTAATGAAAAACTGTTTTTT
TRBV4-1	TRBD1	TRBJ1-1	.	CASSRTPGQGGTEAFF	TGCGCCAGCAGCCGGACGCCGGGACAGGGGGGCACTGAAGCTTTCTTT
TRBV5-6	.	TRBJ2-2	.	CASSSGVDAMNTGELFF	TGTGCCAGCAGCTCAGGGGTAGATGCAATGAACACCGGGGAGCTGTTTTTT
TRBV10-1	.	TRBJ2-5	.	CASSNVLGAGFQETQYF	TGCGCCAGCAGTAACGTATTGGGTGCCGGGTTTCAAGAGACCCAGTACTTC
TRBV5-1	.	TRBJ2-7	.	CASSLVAGSYEQYF	TGCGCCAGCAGCTTGGTTGCAGGGTCCTACGAGCAGTACTTC
TRBV28	TRBD1	TRBJ1-6	.	CATRGGQGASSPLHF	TGTGCCACTCGAGGGGGACAGGGGGCATCTTCACCCCTCCACTTT
TRBV6-1	TRBD2	TRBJ2-2	few	CASKGGGAGTGELFF	TGTGCCAGCAAGGGCGGGGGGGCAGGCACCGGGGAGCTGTTTTTT
TRBV5-1	TRBD1	TRBJ1-1	.	CASSPRTGGASASTEAFF	TGCGCCAGCAGCCCGAGGACAGGGGGCGCCAGTGCTAGCACTGAAGCTTTCTTT
TRBV4-1	TRBD2	TRBJ2-2	.	CASGTYSGGSNTGELFF	TGCGCCAGCGGTACCTATAGCGGGGGATCGAACACCGGGGAGCTGTTTTTT
TRBV6-1	TRBD1	TRBJ2-1	.	CAIVIDRGYNEQFF	TGTGCCATCGTCATCGACAGGGGATACAATGAGCAGTTCTTC
TRBV2	TRBD1	TRBJ1-1	.	CASSSGQGTEAFF	TGTGCCAGCAGTTCCGGACAGGGCACTGAAGCTTTCTTT
TRBV7-2	TRBD1	TRBJ1-1	.	CASSLVDRGTTEAFF	TGTGCCAGCAGCTTAGTGGACAGGGGGACTACTGAAGCTTTCTTT
TRBV9	TRBD2	TRBJ2-1	.	CASSFQRGAGEQFF	TGTGCCAGCAGCTTCCAGCGGGGAGCGGGTGAGCAGTTCTTC
TRBV15	.	TRBJ2-3	.	CATSRGAGLNTDTQYF	TGTGCCACCAGCAGAGGGGCGGGGCTGAACACAGATACGCAGTATTTT
TRBV28	.	TRBJ2-7	.	CASSDRDMVTYEQYF	TGTGCCAGCAGCGACCGGGACATGGTAACCTACGAGCAGTACTTC
TRBV2	TRBD1	TRBJ1-1	.	CASRVGTGAENTEAFF	TGTGCCAGCAGGGTCGGGACAGGGGCTGAAAACACTGAAGCTTTCTTT
TRBV4-1	.	TRBJ1-5	.	CASSQYEGDLGRPQHF	TGCGCCAGCAGCCAATACGAAGGGGATTTGGGTCGGCCCCAGCATTTT
TRBV5-8	.	TRBJ2-7	.	CASLGGWGSYEQYF	TGTGCCAGCCTAGGGGGTTGGGGCTCCTACGAGCAGTACTTC
TRBV2	TRBD2	TRBJ2-7	.	CASVREGVGEQYF	TGTGCCAGCGTCCGGGAGGGGGTTGGCGAGCAGTACTTC
TRBV5-1	TRBD1	TRBJ2-7	once	CASSFGDRGETYEQYF	TGCGCCAGCAGCTTTGGGGACAGGGGGGAAACCTACGAGCAGTACTTC
TRBV11-2	TRBD2	TRBJ2-7	.	CASILLAGSYEQYF	TGTGCCAGCATCCTACTAGCGGGGTCCTACGAGCAGTACTTC
TRBV19	.	TRBJ1-4	once	CASSAGGRTNEKLFF	TGTGCCAGTAGTGCGGGGGGACGGACTAATGAAAAACTGTTTTTT
TRBV2	TRBD2	TRBJ2-5	.	CASSELKGLGETQYF	TGTGCCAGCAGTGAATTAAAGGGACTAGGAGAGACCCAGTACTTC
TRBV19	TRBD1	TRBJ1-1	.	CASTLDRGTEAFF	TGTGCCAGTACCCTCGACAGGGGTACTGAAGCTTTCTTT
TRBV19	.	TRBJ1-5	once	CASRSLSNFPQHF	TGTGCCAGTCGATCCCTTTCTAATTTTCCCCAGCATTTT
TRBV27	TRBD1	TRBJ1-4	.	CASSYTGGGEKLFF	TGTGCCAGCAGTTATACAGGGGGTGGTGAAAAACTGTTTTTT
TRBV6-4	.	TRBJ2-6	.	CASSVTTGAGANVLTF	TGTGCCAGCAGCGTTACGACAGGCGCTGGGGCCAACGTCCTGACTTTC
TRBV19	.	TRBJ1-1	few	CASSGLGNLNTEAFF	TGTGCCAGTAGCGGGCTCGGGAACCTTAACACTGAAGCTTTCTTT
TRBV7-2	.	TRBJ2-7	.	CASSLSWASKYEQYF	TGTGCCAGCAGCTTAAGTTGGGCTTCTAAGTACGAGCAGTACTTC
TRBV12-5	.	TRBJ2-3	.	CASGRTDTYTQYF	TGTGCTAGTGGCCGAACCGACACTTATACGCAGTATTTT
TRBV7-9	.	TRBJ1-3	.	CASSPWGRSKNTIYF	TGTGCCAGCAGCCCATGGGGCAGAAGTAAAAACACCATATATTTT
TRBV5-1	.	TRBJ2-5	.	CASSRGGETQYF	TGCGCCAGCAGCAGGGGAGGTGAGACCCAGTACTTC
TRBV2	.	TRBJ2-7	.	CASSDQGSSYEQYF	TGTGCCAGCAGTGACCAGGGGAGCTCCTACGAGCAGTACTTC